The next 25 T cell receptor beta chains were all read from a single sample in a study of blood T cell repertoires in COVID-19. Profiling relied on immunoSEQ multiplex PCR, and the TCRdb table lists in-frame clones only, not all of them. The profile shows some 120,000 clones, about four fifths of them singletons. The sample was peripheral blood. Receptors originate from a man aged 60 to 69 with acute or convalescent COVID-19.

The chain carries TRBV21-1 and TRBJ2-3; the listed D gene, TRBD2, was not tested against the DNA. TRBV21-1 is recorded as a pseudogene. The CDR3 runs 14 residues. CDR3 sequence: CASSKAPRRDGQYF. The DNA for the CDR3 is TGTGCCAGCAGCAAAGCACCTCGGCGGGATGGGCAGTATTTT.

The J gene is TRBJ2-5, the V gene TRBV6-5, with 7 positions matching TRBD2. The CDR3 loop spans 15 amino acids. Trimming cost V 2 bases and J 0 bases; bases outside gene matches: 3. The germline V gene encodes CDR1 MNHEY and CDR2 SVGAGI. The CDR3 protein is CASSYARGYQETQYF. The CDR3 DNA is TGTGCCAGCAGTTACGCGCGGGGGTACCAAGAGACCCAGTACTTC.

This chain connects TRBV29-1 to TRBJ2-3; possibly TRBD2 for D (6 bases). The V gene lost 4 bases and the J gene lost 4 bases, with 15 bases spanning the gap. Germline loops: CDR1 SQVTM, CDR2 ANQGSEA. CDR3 size: 14 residues. The chain's CDR3 is CSVVGGISADTQYF. The CDR3 bases are TGCAGCGTTGTAGGCGGGATTTCGGCAGATACGCAGTATTTT.

This chain uses TRBV18 with TRBJ1-1; D is unclear. The germline V and J ends were trimmed by 2 bases and 1 base, with 14 bases remaining between them. Germline CDR1 and CDR2: KGHSH and LQKENI. CDR3 size: 16 residues. The CDR3 DNA follows: TGTGCCAGCTCACCATCGGGGAGCCAGAGGAACACTGAAGCTTTCTTT. This encodes CASSPSGSQRNTEAFF.

The chain combines TRBV19 with TRBJ2-2; a weak D match, TRBD2 (6 bases). The CDR3 totals 13 residues. Looked up from germline, CDR1 is LNHDA and CDR2 is SQIVND (reference sequence). The V end was cut by 7 bases, the J end by 5 bases, with 11 bases between. This CDR3 reads CASNSGETGELFF. CDR3 DNA: TGTGCCAGTAACTCGGGGGAAACCGGGGAGCTGTTTTTT.

The V call is TRBV24-1, the J call TRBJ2-7; D perhaps matches TRBD1 (6 bases). CDR1 is KGHDR and CDR2 is SFDVKD in the germline V gene. The V end lost 4 bases, the J end lost 7 bases, and 16 bases lay between the germline ends. This CDR3 has 14 residues. The CDR3 reads CATSENVPRGEQYF. DNA of the CDR3: TGTGCCACCAGTGAAAATGTCCCTAGGGGGGAGCAGTACTTC.

The gene calls are TRBV7-2 and TRBJ1-1, with TRBD1 as a possible D gene (6 bases). Germline V gives CDR1 SGHTA, CDR2 FQGNSA. The CDR3 runs to 15 residues. V lost 6 bases, J lost 2 bases, and 16 bases lay in between. In DNA, the CDR3 is TGTGCCAGCAGTTCTCCGGGACATTACAACACTGAAGCTTTCTTT. This encodes CASSSPGHYNTEAFF.

The chain combines TRBV19 with TRBJ2-2; no firm D call. CDR3 length equals 15 residues. Germline CDR1 LNHDA, CDR2 SQIVND (reference sequence). The V and J ends lost 2 bases and 2 bases respectively, with 9 bases between them. CDR3 sequence reads: CASSITRRNTGELFF. The CDR3 DNA reads as TGTGCCAGTAGTATAACCAGGCGCAACACCGGGGAGCTGTTTTTT.

There are a few counts of this clone. The genes are TRBV5-1 and TRBJ2-3; D unresolved. Germline V lookup: CDR1 SGHRS, CDR2 YFSETQ. CDR3 size: 13 residues. The germline V and J ends were trimmed by 0 bases and 8 bases, with 10 bases remaining between them. For the CDR3, the DNA is TGCGCCAGCAGCTTGGCCGGGTTTAGTACGCAGTATTTT. Translated: CASSLAGFSTQYF.

The chain joins TRBV4-1 to TRBJ2-3; the match to TRBD2 covers 7 bases. The V gene end was trimmed by 1 base and the J gene end by 2 bases; junction bases not matched to a gene: 9. The CDR3 consists of 17 residues. Germline CDR1 and CDR2: MGHRA and YSYEKL. This chain's CDR3 is CASSQGRGKVHTDTQYF. The CDR3 bases are TGCGCCAGCAGCCAAGGGCGGGGGAAGGTGCACACAGATACGCAGTATTTT.

A few counts support this clone. V usage is TRBV10-1 and J usage is TRBJ2-7; 7 bases align to TRBD1. The ends lost 3 bases at V and 2 bases at J; junction bases unmatched: 4. In germline, CDR1 is WNHNN, CDR2 SYGVQD (reference sequence). The CDR3 totals 14 residues. The CDR3 is CASSDGTATYEQYF. In nucleotides, the CDR3 is TGCGCCAGCAGTGATGGGACAGCCACCTACGAGCAGTACTTC.

This clone was observed once. This chain connects TRBV11-2 to TRBJ2-1, with a weak D call TRBD2 (6 bases). The V end was cut by 5 bases, the J end by 6 bases, with 8 bases between. The CDR3 is 12 residues long. Germline V gene lookup returns CDR1 SGHAT and CDR2 FQNNGV. DNA for the CDR3: TGTGCCAGCAGCCGTAGCGGCAATGAGCAGTTCTTC. This gives the protein CASSRSGNEQFF.

The chain is built from TRBV4-2 and TRBJ2-3; D unresolved. Germline values: CDR1 LGHNA, CDR2 YNFKEQ. The V end lost 4 bases, the J end lost 6 bases, and 14 bases lay between the germline ends. The CDR3 runs to 14 residues. CDR3 sequence: CASSPGGMVDTQYF. The CDR3 nucleotides read TGTGCCAGCAGCCCCGGCGGCATGGTGGATACGCAGTATTTT.

The CDR3 protein is CASSPGTSGLTDTQYF. The CDR3 nucleotides are TGCGCCAGCAGCCCCGGGACTAGCGGACTCACAGATACGCAGTATTTT. The chain recombines TRBV5-1 with TRBJ2-3, with 11 bases matching TRBD2. Per the germline V gene, CDR1 is SGHRS and CDR2 is YFSETQ. Losses at the gene ends were 4 bases for V and 2 bases for J; bases not matched to a gene: 6. This CDR3 is built from 16 residues.

The CDR3 spells CATHRGTNEKLFF. DNA of the CDR3: TGTGCCACTCATCGGGGAACTAATGAAAAACTGTTTTTT. The chain uses TRBV11-3 and TRBJ1-4; D is unresolved. The CDR3 consists of 13 residues. Trimming removed 10 bases from V and 1 base from J, with 10 bases in between. Germline V lookup: CDR1 SGHNT, CDR2 YENEEA.

V and J are TRBV2 and TRBJ2-1; possibly TRBD2 for D (5 bases). V lost 8 bases to trimming and J lost 0 bases, with 8 bases between them. CDR3 length: 13 amino acids. Per the germline V gene, CDR1 is SNHLY and CDR2 is FYNNEI. CDR3 in amino acids: CASWTDSYNEQFF. CDR3 nucleotides: TGTGCCAGCTGGACTGACTCCTACAATGAGCAGTTCTTC.

This clone has only a few counts. CDR3 in amino acids: CASSLGGRATHEQYF. In DNA form, the CDR3 reads TGTGCCAGCAGCTTAGGTGGGAGGGCCACCCACGAGCAGTACTTC. The genes are TRBV5-4 and TRBJ2-7; 7 bases map to TRBD2. V trimming: 2 bases; J trimming: 5 bases; junction bases outside the gene matches: 10. Germline V gene sequence: CDR1 SGHNT, CDR2 YYREEE (reference sequence). The CDR3 totals 15 residues.

This sequence joins TRBV7-2 and TRBJ1-2; D may be TRBD1 (5 bases). CDR3 length equals 14 residues. Germline lookup yields CDR1 SGHTA and CDR2 FQGNSA. Trimming took off 6 bases at V and 8 bases at J, with 19 bases between the two ends. The DNA of the CDR3 is TGTGCCAGCAGGGCTGGGGGGAACCCGCGGGGCTACACCTTC. Protein: CASRAGGNPRGYTF.

This clone has a handful of counts. This chain links TRBV4-1 with TRBJ2-1; 16 nucleotides align to TRBD2. The V gene end was trimmed by 1 base and the J gene end by 3 bases; junction bases not matched to a gene: 15. This CDR3 spans 22 amino acids. CDR1 is MGHRA, CDR2 YSYEKL, per germline. The CDR3 reads CASSQVRGGTSGRERGYNEQFF. The CDR3 coding sequence is TGCGCCAGCAGCCAAGTAAGAGGCGGGACTAGCGGGAGGGAGCGTGGCTACAATGAGCAGTTCTTC.

The V call is TRBV6-5, the J call TRBJ2-1; TRBD2 matches 9 bases. CDR1 is MNHEY and CDR2 is SVGAGI in the germline V gene. The ends lost 6 bases at V and 14 bases at J; junction bases unmatched: 5. The CDR3 loop spans 11 amino acids. CDR3 amino acids: CASSPGLAKFF. Written as DNA, the CDR3 is TGTGCCAGCAGCCCCGGACTAGCGAAGTTCTTC.

This rearrangement joins TRBV6-5 to TRBJ2-7, with 8 bases that match TRBD1. This CDR3 is 14 amino acids long. V shed 5 bases, J shed 3 bases, and the junction held 6 bases outside the gene matches. CDR1 is MNHEY, CDR2 SVGAGI, per germline. DNA for the CDR3: TGTGCCAGCAGTAGGACAGGGACAAGCTACGAGCAGTACTTC. Amino acid sequence: CASSRTGTSYEQYF.

This chain uses TRBV28 with TRBJ2-4; TRBD1 is a possible D gene (6 bases). The length of the CDR3 is 15 residues. Trimming left V 6 bases short and J 9 bases short, with 21 bases between. Germline V gives CDR1 MDHEN, CDR2 SYDVKM. The CDR3 spells CASSYQGRVRGIQYF. The CDR3 DNA sequence: TGTGCCAGCAGCTATCAGGGACGGGTCAGGGGCATTCAGTACTTC.

This chain uses TRBV28 with TRBJ1-2; TRBD1 matches at 7 bases. Germline V lookup: CDR1 MDHEN, CDR2 SYDVKM. Trimming cost V 2 bases and J 11 bases; bases outside gene matches: 11. The CDR3 consists of 14 residues. The CDR3 spells CASSLTTGTEVYTF. CDR3 coding DNA: TGTGCCAGCAGTTTAACCACCGGGACAGAGGTTTACACCTTC.

The gene calls are TRBV4-1 and TRBJ2-5; 7 bases map to TRBD1. Germline V lookup: CDR1 MGHRA, CDR2 YSYEKL. Losses at the gene ends were 3 bases for V and 6 bases for J; bases not matched to a gene: 7. CDR3 size: 14 residues. CDR3 in DNA: TGCGCCAGCAGCCAGGGATTCAGGGGGAAGACCCAGTACTTC. Amino acids: CASSQGFRGKTQYF.

This CDR3 reads CAIRADSWRNTIYF. Here the CDR3 DNA reads TGTGCCATCAGAGCCGACAGTTGGAGAAACACCATATATTTT. The gene calls are TRBV10-3 and TRBJ1-3, with D tentatively TRBD1 (5 bases). The germline V gene encodes CDR1 ENHRY and CDR2 SYGVKD. Between the trimmed V and J ends, which lost 6 bases and 5 bases, there was a span of 14 bases. The CDR3 consists of 14 residues.